The 26 T cell receptor beta chains given below trace back to one sample, sequenced in a study of regulatory T cells in long-lasting Graves disease. Indicated time point: newly diagnosed GD, antithyroid drugs for less than 3 months. The TCR library used RNA extracted from PBMCs. Both iRepertoire HTBI primers and Arm-PCR of CDR3 regions were used to build the TCR beta libraries. In TCRdb, the multiplex PCR reads were re-called with MiXCR into one record per CDR3 protein. The repertoire holds approximately 540,000 distinct CDR3 sequences, with 9.5% to 15% as singletons. These same data were also listed under a study on T cells in Graves' hyperthyroidism and ophthalmopathy.

This material consisted of peripheral blood mononuclear cells (PBMCs), taken at new diagnosis, from a patient treated with antithyroid drugs. The receptors shown here come from a woman aged 25 to 45 with Graves disease.

This clonotype was detected many times. The rearrangement joins TRBV18 to TRBJ2-1; 9 nucleotides match TRBD2. The V segment lost 2 bases and the J segment 5 bases; nucleotides outside the gene matches: 7. CDR3 length: 16 residues. Germline CDR1 is KGHSH and CDR2 is LQKENI. CDR3 region: CASSPTAGGSHNEQFF. DNA for the CDR3: TGTGCCAGCTCACCAACCGCGGGAGGGTCCCACAATGAGCAGTTCTTC.

This clonotype was seen repeatedly, ten times or more. This rearrangement joins TRBV20-1 to TRBJ2-1, with 8 bases lining up with TRBD2. Germline V CDR1 and CDR2: DFQATT, SNEGSKA (reference sequence). V lost 0 bases, J lost 4 bases, and 5 bases stayed unmatched. The CDR3 totals 15 residues. CDR3 in DNA: TGCAGTGCTAGAGACTATATAGCGGGGTACAATGAGCAGTTCTTC. Protein: CSARDYIAGYNEQFF.

Ten or more counts support this clonotype. The chain links TRBV30 to TRBJ2-3, with D possibly TRBD2 on 6 matching bases. Trimming left V 0 bases short and J 0 bases short, with 10 bases between. Germline CDR1 is GTSNPN and CDR2 is SVGIG (reference sequence). The CDR3 contains 15 residues. In DNA, the CDR3 is TGTGCCTGGAGTGTAGGGAGCGGGAGCACAGATACGCAGTATTTT. Residues: CAWSVGSGSTDTQYF.

In its sample, this clonotype was seen many times. The V gene is TRBV28, the J gene TRBJ2-3; D gene unclear. V was cut by 9 bases and J by 0 bases, with 10 bases left in between. The CDR3 length is 13 residues. Germline-derived CDR1 and CDR2 are MDHEN and SYDVKM. The CDR3 region is CASEETSTDTQYF. DNA for the CDR3: TGTGCCAGTGAGGAAACTAGCACAGATACGCAGTATTTT.

This chain links TRBV19 with TRBJ1-1; no reliable D call. Trimming cost V 3 bases and J 1 base, with 9 bases left between them. The CDR3 is 14 residues long. Per germline, CDR1 LNHDA and CDR2 SQIVND (reference sequence). Here the CDR3 reads CASSIGRQNTEAFF. DNA of the CDR3: TGTGCCAGTAGTATCGGACGGCAGAACACTGAAGCTTTCTTT.

In its sample, this clonotype was seen a few times. The V call is TRBV5-1, the J call TRBJ1-1; maybe TRBD1 (6 bases). V was trimmed by 4 bases and J by 11 bases, leaving 18 bases between them. This CDR3 has 13 amino acids. Germline values: CDR1 SGHRS, CDR2 YFSETQ. The CDR3 spells CASSSWGPGLAFF. DNA for the CDR3: TGCGCCAGCAGCAGTTGGGGGCCGGGACTGGCTTTCTTT.

This clonotype was picked up many times. The chain carries TRBV7-9 and TRBJ2-1; 10 bases line up with TRBD2. V shed 3 bases, J shed 5 bases, and the junction held 7 bases outside the gene matches. Per the germline V gene, CDR1 is SEHNR and CDR2 is FQNEAQ (reference sequence). There are 16 residues in the CDR3. CDR3 DNA: TGTGCCAGCAGCTTCTCCGGGACTAGCGCTCACAATGAGCAGTTCTTC. This gives the protein CASSFSGTSAHNEQFF.

This clonotype was detected many times. V is TRBV6-1 and J is TRBJ1-5; possibly TRBD1 for D (5 bases). This CDR3 is 14 amino acids long. Germline V gene lookup returns CDR1 MNHNS and CDR2 SASEGT. Trimming removed 8 bases from V and 4 bases from J, with 15 bases in between. Here the CDR3 reads CASHGVGGNQPQHF. For the CDR3, the DNA is TGTGCCAGCCACGGGGTGGGGGGAAATCAGCCCCAGCATTTT.

This clonotype showed up many times. The chain employs TRBV20-1 and TRBJ1-6, with D perhaps matching TRBD1 (5 bases). CDR1 is DFQATT and CDR2 is SNEGSKA in the germline V gene (reference sequence). The CDR3 loop spans 14 amino acids. The V end lost 1 base, the J end lost 8 bases, and 12 bases lay between the germline ends. Here the CDR3 DNA reads TGCAGTGCTAGAGTAGGGACGGCCGATTCACCCCTCCACTTT. It encodes CSARVGTADSPLHF.

This clonotype was seen repeatedly, ten times or more. V gene TRBV20-1 combines with J gene TRBJ1-2; D call uncertain. V lost 3 bases, J lost 2 bases, and 10 bases lay in between. The length of the CDR3 is 13 residues. Germline assignment: CDR1 DFQATT and CDR2 SNEGSKA (reference sequence). CDR3 nucleotides: TGCAGTGCTAGTTCCGTGCAGAACTATGGCTACACCTTC. Amino acid sequence: CSASSVQNYGYTF.

This clonotype occurred many times. The genes are TRBV6-5 and TRBJ2-2; 8 bases fit TRBD2. V lost 1 base and J lost 0; bases outside the gene matches: 13. The V gene's germline CDR1 is MNHEY and CDR2 SVGAGI. The CDR3 is 20 amino acids. CDR3 protein: CASSYFVSSGGSSNTGELFF. As DNA, the CDR3 is TGTGCCAGCAGTTACTTTGTCAGTTCGGGAGGGAGTTCGAACACCGGGGAGCTGTTTTTT.

Notes on this clonotype: This sequence is one base from a far larger clone and is likely a read error. This sequence joins TRBV12-3 or TRBV12-4 and TRBJ2-7; no definite D call. The CDR3 length is 13 residues. The ends were cut back, 3 bases at V and 6 bases at J, with 12 bases in the middle. The chain's CDR3 is CASSLSPISEQYF. Here the CDR3 DNA reads TGTGCCAGCAGTTTGTCCCCCATTTCCGAGCAGTACTTC.

There are many counts of this clonotype. The CDR3 DNA is TGTGCCAGCAGCTTCAGGGGGAACTATGGCTACACCTTC. Protein sequence: CASSFRGNYGYTF. This chain joins TRBV7-8 and TRBJ1-2, with 7 bases matching TRBD1. The CDR3 has 13 amino acids. Germline V gene sequence: CDR1 SGHVS, CDR2 FQNEAQ. Trimming cost V 3 bases and J 2 bases; bases outside gene matches: 0.

This clonotype was detected many times. The chain carries TRBV6-2 or TRBV6-3 and TRBJ1-1, with D unresolved. Per the germline V gene, CDR1 is MNHEY and CDR2 is SVGEGT. V dropped 6 bases and J dropped 5 bases, with 10 bases sitting between them. The CDR3 length is 12 residues. CDR3 coding DNA: TGTGCCAGCAGGACGGTAGGAACTGAAGCTTTCTTT. It yields the protein CASRTVGTEAFF.

In this sample, this clonotype turned up many times. The chain joins TRBV19 to TRBJ1-1; a possible D gene is TRBD1 (5 bases). Looked up from germline, CDR1 is LNHDA and CDR2 is SQIVND (reference sequence). V was shortened by 9 bases and J by 7 bases, with 24 bases between the two germline ends. The CDR3 runs 15 residues. The CDR3 here is CASKPLWDGALEAFF. The CDR3 DNA follows: TGTGCCAGCAAACCTCTGTGGGACGGCGCCCTTGAAGCTTTCTTT.

This clonotype came up many times. The chain uses TRBV3-1 and TRBJ2-2; D may be TRBD2 (6 bases). Trimming pared 4 bases from V and 0 bases from J, leaving 12 bases between. The CDR3 extends over 16 amino acids. Germline values: CDR1 LGHDT, CDR2 YNNKEL (reference sequence). This chain's CDR3 is CASSLLLASNTGELFF. CDR3 DNA sequence: TGTGCCAGCAGCCTCCTGCTAGCGTCGAACACCGGGGAGCTGTTTTTT.

With respect to this clonotype: A read error may account for a junction end that differs from germline. This chain joins TRBV30 and TRBJ2-3, with D uncertain. The J call is uncertain, as TRBJ2-7 better fits the DNA end. The CDR3 sequence is 11 residues long. Germline CDR1 is GTSNPN and CDR2 is SVGIG (reference sequence). The CDR3 spells CAWSAGYGQYF. The DNA for the CDR3 is TGTGCCTGGAGTGCCGGCTACGGGCAGTACTTC.

Details on this clonotype: Sequence at one end of the junction differs from germline and may be a read error. The chain is built from TRBV20-1 and TRBJ1-2, with D perhaps TRBD1 (6 bases). The CDR3 loop spans 14 amino acids. CDR1 DFQATT and CDR2 SNEGSKA come from the germline V gene (reference sequence). CDR3: CSAREGGMDYGYTF. CDR3 nucleotide sequence: TGCAGTGCCAGAGAGGGGGGGATGGACTATGGCTACACCTTC.

This clonotype has just a few counts. The chain couples TRBV28 to TRBJ2-7, with TRBD2 matching 7 bases. Germline lookup yields CDR1 MDHEN and CDR2 SYDVKM. V shed 6 bases and J 1 base; nucleotides not matched to a gene: 9. The CDR3 totals 15 residues. The CDR3 is CASSPPERGSYEQYF. Here the CDR3 DNA reads TGTGCCAGCAGCCCTCCCGAGCGGGGTTCCTACGAGCAGTACTTC.

In its sample, this clonotype was seen a few times. The rearrangement links TRBV20-1 to TRBJ1-4; TRBD1 aligns across 7 bases. The CDR3 extends over 18 amino acids. From germline, CDR1 is DFQATT and CDR2 SNEGSKA (reference sequence). The trim removed 1 base at V and 2 bases at J, leaving 13 bases unmatched. The CDR3 sequence: CSARAHTAGGMTNEKLFF. CDR3 DNA sequence: TGCAGTGCTAGAGCCCACACGGCAGGGGGAATGACTAATGAAAAACTGTTTTTT.

Only a few counts were recorded for this clonotype. The chain carries TRBV2 and TRBJ1-4; the D gene is possibly TRBD1 (5 bases). CDR1 is SNHLY, CDR2 FYNNEI, per germline. This CDR3 has 16 residues. V shed 5 bases and J shed 7 bases, with 20 bases lying between them. The CDR3 region is CASSRAPGAGSEKLFF. DNA of the CDR3: TGTGCCAGCAGTCGTGCCCCCGGGGCTGGGAGTGAAAAACTGTTTTTT.

This clonotype was counted a few times. The rearrangement links TRBV27 to TRBJ2-7, with 7 bases matching TRBD1. This CDR3 contains 15 residues. The V segment lost 9 bases and the J segment 0 bases; nucleotides outside the gene matches: 11. CDR1 is MNHEY and CDR2 is SMNVEV in the germline V gene (reference sequence). CDR3: CASSPWTGSSYEQYF. CDR3 nucleotide sequence: TGTGCCAGTAGTCCTTGGACAGGCAGCTCCTACGAGCAGTACTTC.

The J gene is TRBJ2-7, the V gene TRBV27; D is unclear. Germline V CDR1 and CDR2: MNHEY, SMNVEV (reference sequence). Trimming stripped 2 bases from V and 0 bases from J, with 11 bases between. The CDR3 runs 15 residues. CDR3 coding DNA: TGTGCCAGCAGTTTACTGGGCCCCCCCTCCTACGAGCAGTACTTC. It yields the protein CASSLLGPPSYEQYF.

This clonotype showed up many times. This chain connects TRBV29-1 to TRBJ2-5, with a possible D match to TRBD2 (7 bases). This CDR3 spans 16 amino acids. V was cut by 0 bases and J by 5 bases, with 19 bases left in between. Looked up from germline, CDR1 is SQVTM and CDR2 is ANQGSEA. Here the CDR3 DNA reads TGCAGCGTTGAAGAAGCTGGCGGGGGCCCGTGGGAGACCCAGTACTTC. This translates into CSVEEAGGGPWETQYF.

This clonotype was observed a few times. The chain combines TRBV6-9 with TRBJ2-2; D not resolved. The CDR3 totals 13 residues. CDR1 MNHGY and CDR2 SVAAGI come from the germline V gene. Trimming pared 3 bases from V and 5 bases from J, leaving 7 bases between. Written as DNA, the CDR3 is TGTGCCAGCAGTTACTTCGTTACCGGGGAGCTGTTTTTT. Encoded protein: CASSYFVTGELFF.

The table lists this clonotype with many counts. The chain recombines TRBV19 with TRBJ2-3, with D perhaps TRBD1 or TRBD2 (6 bases each). The CDR3 is made up of 14 amino acids. CDR1 and CDR2 (germline): LNHDA, SQIVND (reference sequence). V lost 5 bases and J 6 bases, leaving 15 bases between the germline ends. The CDR3 region is CASSPPTGADTQYF. Written as DNA, the CDR3 is TGTGCCAGTAGTCCGCCAACGGGGGCGGATACGCAGTATTTT.